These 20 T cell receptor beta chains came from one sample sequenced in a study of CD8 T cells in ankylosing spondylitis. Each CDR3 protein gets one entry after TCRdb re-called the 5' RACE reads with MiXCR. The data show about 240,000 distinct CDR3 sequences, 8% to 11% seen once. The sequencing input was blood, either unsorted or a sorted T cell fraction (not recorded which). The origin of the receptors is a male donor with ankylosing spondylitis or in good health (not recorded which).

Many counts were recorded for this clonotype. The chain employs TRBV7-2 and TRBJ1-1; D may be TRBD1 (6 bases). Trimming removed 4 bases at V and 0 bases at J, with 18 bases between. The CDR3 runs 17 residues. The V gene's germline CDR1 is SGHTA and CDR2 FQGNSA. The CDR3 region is CASSSSFGTILNTEAFF. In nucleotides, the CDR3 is TGTGCCAGCAGCTCTTCCTTCGGGACAATACTGAACACTGAAGCTTTCTTT.

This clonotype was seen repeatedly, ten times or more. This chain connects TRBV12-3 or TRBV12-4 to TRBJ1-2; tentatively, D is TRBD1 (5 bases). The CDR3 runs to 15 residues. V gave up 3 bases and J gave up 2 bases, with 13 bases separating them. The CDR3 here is CASSFIKGVNYGYTF. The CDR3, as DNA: TGTGCCAGCAGTTTTATAAAAGGGGTCAACTATGGCTACACCTTC.

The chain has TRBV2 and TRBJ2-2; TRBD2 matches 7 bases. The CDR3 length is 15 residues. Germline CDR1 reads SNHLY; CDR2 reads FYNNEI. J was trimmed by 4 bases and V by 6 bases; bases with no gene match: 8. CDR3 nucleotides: TGTGCCAGCAGAAATCTCCGGGGGGTCACCGGGGAGCTGTTTTTT. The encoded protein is CASRNLRGVTGELFF.

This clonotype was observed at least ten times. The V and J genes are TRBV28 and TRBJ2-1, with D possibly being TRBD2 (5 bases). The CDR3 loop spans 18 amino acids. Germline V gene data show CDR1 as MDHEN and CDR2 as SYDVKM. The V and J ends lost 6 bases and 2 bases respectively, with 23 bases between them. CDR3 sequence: CASRPHLKRERTYNEQFF. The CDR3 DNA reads TGTGCCAGCAGACCCCACCTCAAGAGGGAGCGAACCTACAATGAGCAGTTCTTC.

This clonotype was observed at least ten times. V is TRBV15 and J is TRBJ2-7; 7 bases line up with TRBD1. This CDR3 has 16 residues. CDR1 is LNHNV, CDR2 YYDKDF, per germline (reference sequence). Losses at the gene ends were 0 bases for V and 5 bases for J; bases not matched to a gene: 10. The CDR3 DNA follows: TGTGCCACCAGCAGAGAATCGGAACAGGGGATCCACGAGCAGTACTTC. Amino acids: CATSRESEQGIHEQYF.

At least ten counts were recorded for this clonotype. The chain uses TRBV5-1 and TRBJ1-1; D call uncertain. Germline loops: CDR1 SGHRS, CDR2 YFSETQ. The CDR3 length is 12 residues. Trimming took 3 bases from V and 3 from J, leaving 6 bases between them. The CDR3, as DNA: TGCGCCAGCAGCTCTGGTTACACTGAAGCTTTCTTT. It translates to CASSSGYTEAFF.

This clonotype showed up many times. CDR3 amino acids: CASSPGTGGEAFF. CDR3 in DNA: TGCGCCAGCAGCCCGGGGACAGGTGGAGAAGCTTTCTTT. V gene TRBV5-1 combines with J gene TRBJ1-1, with TRBD1 identical over 8 bases. V trimming: 4 bases; J trimming: 8 bases; junction bases outside the gene matches: 7. There are 13 residues in the CDR3. Germline lookup yields CDR1 SGHRS and CDR2 YFSETQ.

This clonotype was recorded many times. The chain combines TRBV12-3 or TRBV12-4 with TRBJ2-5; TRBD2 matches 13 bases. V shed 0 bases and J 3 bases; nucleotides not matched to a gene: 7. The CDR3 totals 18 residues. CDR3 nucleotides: TGTGCCAGCAGTTTAGCGGGACTAGCGGGAAGAGGGGAAGAGACCCAGTACTTC. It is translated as CASSLAGLAGRGEETQYF.

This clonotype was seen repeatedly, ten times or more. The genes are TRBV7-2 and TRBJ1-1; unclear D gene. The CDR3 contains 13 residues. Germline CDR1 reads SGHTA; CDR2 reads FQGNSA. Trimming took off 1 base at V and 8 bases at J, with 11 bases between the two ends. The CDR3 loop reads CASSLVPSGEAFF. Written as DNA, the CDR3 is TGTGCCAGCAGCTTAGTGCCCTCGGGAGAAGCTTTCTTT.

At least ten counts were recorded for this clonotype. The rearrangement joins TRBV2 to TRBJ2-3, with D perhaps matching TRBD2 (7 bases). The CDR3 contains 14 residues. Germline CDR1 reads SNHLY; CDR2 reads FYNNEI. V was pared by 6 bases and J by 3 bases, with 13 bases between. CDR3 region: CASRYREGTDTQYF. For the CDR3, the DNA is TGTGCCAGCAGGTACAGGGAGGGAACAGATACGCAGTATTTT.

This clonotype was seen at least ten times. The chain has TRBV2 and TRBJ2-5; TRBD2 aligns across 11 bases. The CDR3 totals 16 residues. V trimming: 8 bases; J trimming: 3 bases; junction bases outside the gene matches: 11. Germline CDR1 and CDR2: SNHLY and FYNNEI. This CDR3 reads CASEYVPGLAEETQYF. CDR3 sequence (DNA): TGTGCCAGCGAATACGTCCCGGGACTAGCGGAAGAGACCCAGTACTTC.

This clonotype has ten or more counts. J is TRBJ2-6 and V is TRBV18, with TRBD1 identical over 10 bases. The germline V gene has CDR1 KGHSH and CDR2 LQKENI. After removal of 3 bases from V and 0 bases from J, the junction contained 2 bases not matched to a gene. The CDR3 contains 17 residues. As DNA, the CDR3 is TGTGCCAGCTCACCGGGGGACAGGGGCTCTGGGGCCAACGTCCTGACTTTC. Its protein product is CASSPGDRGSGANVLTF.

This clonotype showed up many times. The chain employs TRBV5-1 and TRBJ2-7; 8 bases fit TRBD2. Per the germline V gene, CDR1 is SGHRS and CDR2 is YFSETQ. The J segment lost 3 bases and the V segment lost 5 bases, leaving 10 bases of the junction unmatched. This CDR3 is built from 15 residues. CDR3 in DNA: TGCGCCAGCAGTCCCGCCAGCGGGAGCTTCTACGAGCAGTACTTC. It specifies CASSPASGSFYEQYF.

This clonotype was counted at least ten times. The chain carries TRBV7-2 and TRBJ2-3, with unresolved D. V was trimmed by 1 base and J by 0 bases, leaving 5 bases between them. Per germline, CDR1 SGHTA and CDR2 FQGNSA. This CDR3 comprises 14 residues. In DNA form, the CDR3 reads TGTGCCAGCAGCTTAGACGCTAGCACAGATACGCAGTATTTT. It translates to CASSLDASTDTQYF.

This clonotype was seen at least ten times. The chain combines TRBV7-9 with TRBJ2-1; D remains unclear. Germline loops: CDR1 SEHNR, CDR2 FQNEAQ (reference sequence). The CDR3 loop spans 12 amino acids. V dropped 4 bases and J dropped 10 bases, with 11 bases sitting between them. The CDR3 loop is CASSSASWEQFF. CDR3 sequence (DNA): TGTGCCAGCAGCTCCGCATCATGGGAGCAGTTCTTC.

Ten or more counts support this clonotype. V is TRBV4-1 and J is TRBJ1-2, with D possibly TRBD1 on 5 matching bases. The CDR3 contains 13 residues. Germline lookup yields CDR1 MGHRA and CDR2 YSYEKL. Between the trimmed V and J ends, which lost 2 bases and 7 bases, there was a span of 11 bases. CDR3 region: CASSQQGKSGYTF. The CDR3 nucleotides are TGCGCCAGCAGCCAACAGGGAAAGAGTGGCTACACCTTC.

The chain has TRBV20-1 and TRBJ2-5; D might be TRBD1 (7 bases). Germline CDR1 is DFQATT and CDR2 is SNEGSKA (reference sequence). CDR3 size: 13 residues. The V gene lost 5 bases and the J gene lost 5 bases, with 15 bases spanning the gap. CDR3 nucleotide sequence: TGCAGTGCTCGACAGGGAGGAGAGGAGACCCAGTACTTC. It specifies CSARQGGEETQYF.

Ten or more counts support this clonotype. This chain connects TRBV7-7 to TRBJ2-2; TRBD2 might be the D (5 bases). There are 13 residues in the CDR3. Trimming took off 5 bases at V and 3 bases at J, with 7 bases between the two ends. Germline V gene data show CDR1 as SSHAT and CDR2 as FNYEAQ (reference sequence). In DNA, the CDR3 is TGTGCCAGCAGCCGGGGTGACACCGGGGAGCTGTTTTTT. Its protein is CASSRGDTGELFF.

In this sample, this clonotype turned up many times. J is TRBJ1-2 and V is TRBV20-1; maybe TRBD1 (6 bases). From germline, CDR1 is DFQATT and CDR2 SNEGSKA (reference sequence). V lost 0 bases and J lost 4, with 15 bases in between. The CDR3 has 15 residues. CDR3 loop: CSARDLGGVIYGYTF. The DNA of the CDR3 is TGCAGTGCTAGAGATCTAGGGGGGGTCATCTATGGCTACACCTTC.

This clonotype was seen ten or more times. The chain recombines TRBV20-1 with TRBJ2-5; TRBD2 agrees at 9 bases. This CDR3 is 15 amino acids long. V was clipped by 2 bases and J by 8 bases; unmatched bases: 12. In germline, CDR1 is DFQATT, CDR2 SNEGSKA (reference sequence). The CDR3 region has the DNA TGCAGTGCTAGACCTCCCCTAGCGGGAACTAGAACCCAGTACTTC. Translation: CSARPPLAGTRTQYF.